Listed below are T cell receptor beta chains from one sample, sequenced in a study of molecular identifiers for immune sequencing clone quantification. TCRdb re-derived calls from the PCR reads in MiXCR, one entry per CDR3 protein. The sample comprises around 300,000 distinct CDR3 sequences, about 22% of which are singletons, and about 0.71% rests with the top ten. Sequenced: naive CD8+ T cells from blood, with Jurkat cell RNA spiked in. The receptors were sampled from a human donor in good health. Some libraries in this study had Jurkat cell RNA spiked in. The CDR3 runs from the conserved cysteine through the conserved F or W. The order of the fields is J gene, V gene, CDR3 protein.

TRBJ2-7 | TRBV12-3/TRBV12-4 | CASSLWGTSGSLAAEQYF
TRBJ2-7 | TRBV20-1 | CSASARGGPYEQYF
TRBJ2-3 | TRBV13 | CASRDLQREGLTDTQYF
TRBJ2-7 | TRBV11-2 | CASSLVQGHYEQYF
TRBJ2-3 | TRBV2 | CASSEDQHRSANTDTRYF
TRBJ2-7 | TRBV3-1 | CASSQRVAATSYEQYF
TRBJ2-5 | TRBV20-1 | CSARDLETQYF
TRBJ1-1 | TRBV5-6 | CASSLGLGQGYEAFF
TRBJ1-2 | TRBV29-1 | CSVVGQGIFYGYTF
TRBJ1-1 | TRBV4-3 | CASSQGPGGTEAFF
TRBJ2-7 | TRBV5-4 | CASSWEAEQYF
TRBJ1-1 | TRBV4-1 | CASSQERGWTEAFF
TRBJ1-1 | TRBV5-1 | CASSFGTGTPNTEAFF
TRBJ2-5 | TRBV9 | CASSAYGTSGQETQYF
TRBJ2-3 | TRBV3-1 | CASSPDTLDTQYF
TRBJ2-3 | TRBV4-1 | CASSPPVAPGYTDTQYF
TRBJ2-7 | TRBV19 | CASSIGTRGSYEQYF
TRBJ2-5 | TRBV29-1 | CSVELAGGPETQYF
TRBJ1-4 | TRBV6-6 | CASGEEKLFF
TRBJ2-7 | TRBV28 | CASSFPAGIAGVNEQHF
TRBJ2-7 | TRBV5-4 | CASSWGPGRNYTYEQYF
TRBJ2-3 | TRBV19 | CASSILGQGADTQYF
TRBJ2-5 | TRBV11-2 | CASSYSAGPQETQYF
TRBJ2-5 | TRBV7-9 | CASSLDFSQETQYF
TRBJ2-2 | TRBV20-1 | CSARDRGGGRVTGEMFF
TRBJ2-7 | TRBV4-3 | CASSPYRDSGYEQHF
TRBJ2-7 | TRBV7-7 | CASSPTGTMGEQYF
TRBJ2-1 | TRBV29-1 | CSVVGPLDEQFF
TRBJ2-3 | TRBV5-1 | CASALWGAGDTQYF
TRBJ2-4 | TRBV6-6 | CASSYSRIAGQFVEAKNIQYF
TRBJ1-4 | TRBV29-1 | CSVEFGNEKLFF
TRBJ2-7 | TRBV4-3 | CASSQDRSSYEQYF
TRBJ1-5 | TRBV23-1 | CASSQYNGSNQPQHF
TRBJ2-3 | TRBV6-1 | CASSGGLADPCAFTDTQYF
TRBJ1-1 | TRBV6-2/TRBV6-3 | CASRRRINTEAFF
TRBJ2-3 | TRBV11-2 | CASSPVTDTQYF
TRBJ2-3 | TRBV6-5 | CASSSSGSGTDTQYF
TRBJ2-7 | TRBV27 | CASSSNGGEQYF
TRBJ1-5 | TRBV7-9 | CASSSRGKPQHF
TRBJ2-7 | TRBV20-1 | CSARDPGEVGVEQYF
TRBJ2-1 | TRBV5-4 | CASATDRVGLLEQFF
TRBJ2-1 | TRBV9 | CASSERGNSYNEQFF
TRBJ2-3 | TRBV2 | CASSEGPGLVTDTQYF
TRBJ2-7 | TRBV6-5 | CASSSGQSWEQYF